The next 22 T cell receptor beta chains were all read from a single sample in a study of cytomegalovirus exposure and HLA in healthy donors. The primer mix had 60 Vbeta and 13 Jbeta primers. Here immunoSEQ multiplex PCR was the method, and the copy in TCRdb shows in-frame clones only, minus some. The data show 100,000 to 150,000 clones, roughly 80% seen once. The sequencing input was PBMCs. The origin of the receptors is a man between 18 and 29 years old in good health and CMV-seropositive.

This clone was counted once. The chain uses TRBV28 and TRBJ1-6; D uncertain. The V end was cut by 6 bases, the J end by 0 bases, with 9 bases between. The CDR3 is 15 amino acids. Germline assignment: CDR1 MDHEN and CDR2 SYDVKM. CDR3 DNA: TGTGCCAGCAGACGCGGAAGCTCCTATAATTCACCCCTCCACTTT. Translated, it gives CASRRGSSYNSPLHF.

This chain connects TRBV2 to TRBJ1-5; tentatively, D is TRBD1 (5 bases). CDR3 length: 14 residues. Germline CDR1 reads SNHLY; CDR2 reads FYNNEI. Trimming stripped 3 bases from V and 1 base from J, with 7 bases between. The chain's CDR3 is CASSDGQSNQPQHF. The DNA for the CDR3 is TGTGCCAGCAGTGACGGACAAAGCAATCAGCCCCAGCATTTT.

The chain employs TRBV11-3 and TRBJ2-3, with 7 bases identical to TRBD1. Germline V gene data show CDR1 as SGHNT and CDR2 as YENEEA. The CDR3 totals 14 residues. The J segment lost 4 bases and the V segment lost 7 bases, leaving 8 bases of the junction unmatched. CDR3 residues: CASKGANNADTQYF. In DNA, the CDR3 is TGTGCCAGCAAGGGGGCAAATAACGCAGATACGCAGTATTTT.

The table lists this clone with a few counts. Here the CDR3 reads CAWSVPSGGLDTQYF. The CDR3 DNA reads TGTGCCTGGAGTGTCCCTAGCGGGGGGCTGGATACGCAGTATTTT. The V gene is TRBV30, the J gene TRBJ2-3; 11 nucleotides align to TRBD2. CDR1 is GTSNPN and CDR2 is SVGIG in the germline V gene (reference sequence). The CDR3 contains 15 residues. Trimming at V came to 0 bases and at J to 6 bases, leaving 5 bases not matched to a gene.

This chain joins TRBV6-6 and TRBJ1-2, with D uncertain. Trimming took off 5 bases at V and 4 bases at J, with 5 bases between the two ends. This CDR3 is built from 11 residues. The V gene's germline CDR1 is MNHNY and CDR2 SVGAGI (reference sequence). The CDR3 loop reads CASSEVYGYTF. CDR3 DNA: TGTGCCAGCAGTGAGGTCTATGGCTACACCTTC.

This chain links TRBV28 with TRBJ2-2, with TRBD1 as a possible D gene (5 bases). This CDR3 has 14 amino acids. Trimming shortened V by 3 bases and J by 4 bases, and 9 bases separated the two germline ends. Germline CDR1 reads MDHEN; CDR2 reads SYDVKM. Here the CDR3 reads CASSFRRVTGELFF. The CDR3 DNA reads TGTGCCAGCAGTTTTCGCAGGGTCACCGGGGAGCTGTTTTTT.

This sequence joins TRBV27 and TRBJ1-1, with D unclear. The germline V gene encodes CDR1 MNHEY and CDR2 SMNVEV (reference sequence). This CDR3 region has 13 residues. V was cut by 4 bases and J by 6 bases, with 12 bases left in between. The CDR3 sequence: CASSSVDGAEAFF. The CDR3 DNA reads as TGTGCCAGCAGTTCCGTGGACGGGGCTGAAGCTTTCTTT.

This clone was seen only once. The chain has TRBV9 and TRBJ1-2; D is uncertain. The CDR3 runs to 15 residues. The germline V gene has CDR1 SGDLS and CDR2 YYNGEE. Between the trimmed V and J ends, which lost 0 bases and 2 bases, there was a span of 11 bases. Here the CDR3 reads CASSVASDKNYGYTF. In DNA form, the CDR3 reads TGTGCCAGCAGCGTAGCCTCCGACAAGAACTATGGCTACACCTTC.

The V gene is TRBV6-6, the J gene TRBJ2-7, with D possibly being TRBD1 or TRBD2 (5 bases each). Trimming stripped 5 bases from V and 0 bases from J, with 11 bases between. The CDR3 is 14 residues long. Germline CDR1 MNHNY, CDR2 SVGAGI (reference sequence). For the CDR3, the DNA is TGTGCCAGCAGTGACTACAGGAGCTCCTACGAGCAGTACTTC. Protein sequence: CASSDYRSSYEQYF.

The chain employs TRBV27 and TRBJ2-1; 10 bases match TRBD2. The CDR3 sequence is 15 residues long. Losses at the gene ends were 5 bases for V and 4 bases for J; bases not matched to a gene: 5. The germline V gene has CDR1 MNHEY and CDR2 SMNVEV (reference sequence). The CDR3 spells CASSPQLAGYNEQFF. CDR3 DNA: TGTGCCAGCAGTCCTCAACTAGCGGGGTACAATGAGCAGTTCTTC.

The V and J genes are TRBV9 and TRBJ1-1; 7 nucleotides agree with TRBD1. Germline values: CDR1 SGDLS, CDR2 YYNGEE. This CDR3 is built from 13 residues. J was trimmed by 4 bases and V by 6 bases; bases with no gene match: 6. DNA for the CDR3: TGTGCCAGCACTACAGGGGTTTCCACTGAAGCTTTCTTT. This gives the protein CASTTGVSTEAFF.

This sequence joins TRBV27 and TRBJ2-1; 12 bases map to TRBD2. This CDR3 has 16 residues. The germline V gene has CDR1 MNHEY and CDR2 SMNVEV (reference sequence). After removal of 3 bases from V and 6 bases from J, the junction contained 6 bases not matched to a gene. CDR3 loop: CASSFVASGGGNEQFF. Written as DNA, the CDR3 is TGTGCCAGCAGTTTCGTCGCTAGCGGGGGGGGCAATGAGCAGTTCTTC.

The chain has TRBV5-6 and TRBJ1-1; D perhaps matches TRBD1 (6 bases). CDR3 size: 13 residues. V dropped 7 bases and J dropped 4 bases, with 14 bases sitting between them. Germline V gives CDR1 SGHDT, CDR2 YYEEEE. The CDR3 spells CASSPGGLTEAFF. CDR3 sequence (DNA): TGTGCCAGCTCGCCGGGGGGCCTCACTGAAGCTTTCTTT.

This clone has only a few counts. The V gene is TRBV9, the J gene TRBJ1-1; D gene uncertain. V lost 4 bases and J 7 bases, leaving 11 bases between the germline ends. Looked up from germline, CDR1 is SGDLS and CDR2 is YYNGEE. The CDR3 has 12 amino acids. The CDR3: CASSPGTHEAFF. In nucleotides, the CDR3 is TGTGCCAGCAGCCCGGGAACACATGAAGCTTTCTTT.

This clone was seen a few times. The CDR3 bases are TGTGCCAGCGGTATCGGGAACAACTATGGCTACACCTTC. It codes for CASGIGNNYGYTF. V and J are TRBV11-2 and TRBJ1-2, with D uncertain. V lost 8 bases and J lost 2, with 12 bases in between. Per the germline V gene, CDR1 is SGHAT and CDR2 is FQNNGV. The CDR3 loop spans 13 amino acids.

This clone occurred once. The gene calls are TRBV10-2 and TRBJ1-1, with 8 bases aligning to TRBD1. The V gene end was trimmed by 11 bases and the J gene end by 4 bases; junction bases not matched to a gene: 6. The CDR3 extends over 12 amino acids. CDR1 is WSHSY and CDR2 is SAAADI in the germline V gene. The CDR3 nucleotides read TGCGCCGGACAGGGTGAGGGCACTGAAGCTTTCTTT. Its translation: CAGQGEGTEAFF.

This clone was picked up one time. The rearrangement joins TRBV7-9 to TRBJ2-5; 7 bases agree with TRBD2. V shed 0 bases and J 5 bases; nucleotides not matched to a gene: 0. The germline gives CDR1 SEHNR, CDR2 FQNEAQ (reference sequence). This CDR3 is 13 amino acids long. The CDR3 DNA reads TGTGCCAGCAGCTTAGCGGGGGGGGAGACCCAGTACTTC. It is translated as CASSLAGGETQYF.

The chain recombines TRBV7-8 with TRBJ1-4; D not certain. Trimming cost V 4 bases and J 4 bases, with 7 bases left between them. This CDR3 spans 13 amino acids. Germline V gives CDR1 SGHVS, CDR2 FQNEAQ. CDR3 coding DNA: TGTGCCAGCAGCTCCTACTTTAATGAAAAACTGTTTTTT. Amino acid sequence: CASSSYFNEKLFF.

The chain combines TRBV29-1 with TRBJ2-1; D remains unclear. Between the trimmed V and J ends, which lost 6 bases and 3 bases, there was a span of 18 bases. The CDR3 has 15 amino acids. CDR1 and CDR2 from the germline V gene are SQVTM and ANQGSEA. CDR3 residues: CSVPSLAVDYNEQFF. As DNA, the CDR3 is TGCAGCGTCCCAAGCCTCGCGGTGGACTACAATGAGCAGTTCTTC.

The chain carries TRBV7-9 and TRBJ2-3; D is ambiguous. The V end was cut by 7 bases, the J end by 4 bases, with 18 bases between. Per germline, CDR1 SEHNR and CDR2 FQNEAQ (reference sequence). The CDR3 has 15 amino acids. The CDR3 DNA reads TGTGCCAGCACCCTTACTCAATCTGTTGCAGATACGCAGTATTTT. Its translation is CASTLTQSVADTQYF.

The V and J genes are TRBV28 and TRBJ2-2, with D hard to call. V was shortened by 7 bases and J by 1 base, with 10 bases between the two germline ends. The germline CDR1 and CDR2 sequences are MDHEN and SYDVKM. The CDR3 has 14 residues. CDR3 region: CASTLGLNTGELFF. The CDR3 region has the DNA TGTGCCAGCACCTTGGGCCTGAACACCGGGGAGCTGTTTTTT.

The genes are TRBV5-1 and TRBJ1-2; D is uncertain. With 0 bases removed from V and 4 bases from J, the gap between germline ends came to 13 bases. The germline V gene has CDR1 SGHRS and CDR2 YFSETQ. The CDR3 has 15 amino acids. The chain's CDR3 is CASSLARPEVYGYTF. The CDR3 DNA is TGCGCCAGCAGCTTGGCCCGGCCAGAGGTCTATGGCTACACCTTC.